This entry concerns a single T cell receptor beta chain. What it recognizes is unknown. Libraries were prepared by immunoSEQ multiplex PCR; TCRdb keeps only in-frame clonotypes and omits some of them. The data show about 49,000 clones, 90% seen once. The source of the sample is a study of PD-1 blockade in classical Hodgkin lymphoma. Germline-derived CDR1 and CDR2 are SNHLY and FYNNEI. The CDR3 spans 18 residues. After removal of 8 bases from V and 6 bases from J, the junction contained 17 bases not matched to a gene. The study's findings and limits: Although disease activity or prior therapy may be involved, causes of the repertoire differences remain undefined. Complete responders' diversity at baseline resembled that of newly diagnosed patients. According to reports, newly diagnosed patients had lower baseline TCR diversity than healthy donors, and relapsed/refractory patients had lower baseline TCR diversity still.

Time point indicated: cycle 4 day 1 (C4D1), after five to seven weeks of nivolumab. All patients experienced relapse after autologous stem cell transplantation, and brentuximab vedotin exposure was variable. This rearrangement joins TRBV2 to TRBJ1-5; 12 positions agree with TRBD1. The sequencing here drew on peripheral blood mononuclear cells (PBMCs), taken before the fourth cycle of nivolumab. This TCR derives from a human donor with classical Hodgkin lymphoma. In DNA, the CDR3 is TGTGCCAGCGGCCCCACATTTTGGGACAGGGGGCGCTTTCAGCCCCAGCATTTT. It codes for CASGPTFWDRGRFQPQHF.